Shown below are 19 T cell receptor beta chains from a single sample sequenced in a study of vaccination effects on CD4 cells after COVID-19. Which antigens these TCRs recognize remains unknown. TCRdb keeps only in-frame clones here, not all; method: immunoSEQ multiplex PCR. Among about 35,000 clones, roughly 82% were seen once, and the ten largest hold roughly 1.6%. Antigen-specific CD4+ T cell clonotypes were called by their expansion after viral peptide-pool culture in ViraFEST. Researchers isolated CD4+ T cells once roughly nine days of culture had elapsed. Two-dose BNT162b2 or mRNA-1273 vaccination was given to participants. The sequencing used CD4+ T cells from PBMCs cultured with HCoV-NL63 spike peptides, collected after COVID-19 vaccination. The receptors here all came from a human donor who received a COVID-19 vaccine. Some clones in this sample may be carry-over from other donors' samples.

The table lists this clone with a few counts. The V call is TRBV6-1, the J call TRBJ2-7; D call uncertain. The germline V gene encodes CDR1 MNHNS and CDR2 SASEGT. The CDR3 is 12 amino acids. Trimming pared 2 bases from V and 9 bases from J, leaving 11 bases between. The CDR3 bases are TGTGCCAGCAGTGAATCTGGCATCGGGCAGTACGTC. Translation gives CASSESGIGQYV.

This clone has only a few counts. The chain carries TRBV18 and TRBJ2-7, with 10 positions matching TRBD1. CDR1 is KGHSH and CDR2 is LQKENI in the germline V gene. V gave up 2 bases and J gave up 2 bases; unmatched junction bases: 3. The CDR3 runs 15 residues. CDR3 loop: CASSPGTGVTYEQYV. DNA for the CDR3: TGTGCCAGCTCACCAGGGACAGGGGTAACCTACGAGCAGTACGTC.

This clone was seen a handful of times. The rearrangement joins TRBV19 to TRBJ1-6; 9 bases are a match to TRBD1. Germline CDR1 reads LNHDA; CDR2 reads SQIVND (reference sequence). CDR3 length equals 16 residues. Trimming cost V 5 bases and J 7 bases; bases outside gene matches: 9. The CDR3 region has the DNA TGTGCCAGTAGTGGACCGGGACAGGGTTTCAATTCACCCCTCCACTTT. It is translated as CASSGPGQGFNSPLHF.

V gene TRBV14 combines with J gene TRBJ2-6; 9 bases fit TRBD2. Trimming at V came to 4 bases and at J to 3 bases, leaving 10 bases not matched to a gene. CDR3 length: 18 amino acids. The V gene's germline CDR1 is SGHDN and CDR2 FVKESK. CDR3 DNA sequence: TGTGCCAGCAGCCGACCCGGGACTAGCTTTTTTGGGGCCAACGTCCTGACTTTC. Amino acid sequence: CASSRPGTSFFGANVLTF.

The V call is TRBV10-2, the J call TRBJ1-2, with no clear D. The CDR3 runs to 13 residues. CDR1 WSHSY and CDR2 SAAADI come from the germline V gene. V was clipped by 3 bases and J by 8 bases, with 13 bases between them. Written as DNA, the CDR3 is TGCGCCAGCAGTGACGCCGACACACTAGGCTACACCTTC. Protein product: CASSDADTLGYTF.

This clone has more than one count but fewer than ten. The rearrangement links TRBV6-2 or TRBV6-3 to TRBJ1-5; no reliable D call. V was clipped by 0 bases and J by 6 bases, with 9 bases between them. The CDR3 contains 14 residues. Germline V gene data show CDR1 as MNHEY and CDR2 as SVGEGT. The CDR3 DNA sequence: TGTGCCAGCAGTTACTCCCAGAATGGTCAGCCCCAGCATTTT. It translates to CASSYSQNGQPQHF.

The chain links TRBV6-5 to TRBJ1-3, with a tentative D call TRBD1 (5 bases). V was trimmed by 9 bases and J by 0 bases, leaving 15 bases between them. The CDR3 has 15 amino acids. CDR1 is MNHEY and CDR2 is SVGAGI in the germline V gene. The CDR3 spells CASKLGHPSGNTIYF. The CDR3 region has the DNA TGTGCCAGTAAACTTGGACACCCCTCTGGAAACACCATATATTTT.

This clone was detected only a few times. The chain employs TRBV2 and TRBJ1-1; D is ambiguous. V lost 3 bases and J 2 bases, leaving 4 bases between the germline ends. The CDR3 consists of 12 residues. The germline CDR1 and CDR2 sequences are SNHLY and FYNNEI. This chain's CDR3 is CASSEVNTEAFF. For the CDR3, the DNA is TGTGCCAGCAGTGAGGTTAACACTGAAGCTTTCTTT.

This chain links TRBV18 with TRBJ1-1, with D perhaps matching TRBD1 (6 bases). The germline CDR1 and CDR2 sequences are KGHSH and LQKENI. This CDR3 region has 14 residues. The V gene lost 3 bases and the J gene lost 5 bases, with 13 bases spanning the gap. CDR3 coding DNA: TGTGCCAGCTCACCGACGACAGGTTGGACTGAAGCTTTCTTT. This translates into CASSPTTGWTEAFF.

This clone was detected only a few times. V gene TRBV7-3 combines with J gene TRBJ1-1, with D possibly being TRBD1 (5 bases). Deletions cut 5 bases from V and 11 bases from J, with 21 bases between. The CDR3 has 14 residues. From germline, CDR1 is SGHTA and CDR2 FQGTGA. CDR3: CASSAGTDILEAFF. The CDR3 DNA reads TGTGCCAGCAGCGCCGGGACGGACATCCTGGAGGCTTTCTTT.

The chain recombines TRBV9 with TRBJ2-2; D gene unclear. Trimming took off 1 base at V and 3 bases at J, with 4 bases between the two ends. Looked up from germline, CDR1 is SGDLS and CDR2 is YYNGEE. The CDR3 is 13 amino acids. CDR3 sequence reads: CASSVSYTGELFF. In DNA, the CDR3 is TGTGCCAGCAGCGTATCGTACACCGGGGAGCTGTTTTTT.

The chain is built from TRBV6-5 and TRBJ1-5; D is possibly TRBD1 (6 bases). CDR3 size: 14 residues. CDR1 is MNHEY and CDR2 is SVGAGI in the germline V gene. Trimming took off 9 bases at V and 4 bases at J, with 16 bases between the two ends. The DNA of the CDR3 is TGTGCCAGTTCCTCGGGTCAGGGGAATCAGCCCCAGCATTTT. Residues: CASSSGQGNQPQHF.

The chain links TRBV5-1 to TRBJ2-1; D is unclear. The germline CDR1 and CDR2 sequences are SGHRS and YFSETQ. CDR3 length equals 14 residues. Trimming took off 1 base at V and 0 bases at J, with 5 bases between the two ends. Written as DNA, the CDR3 is TGCGCCAGCAGCTTGTCCAGCTCCTACAATGAGCAGTTCTTC. Protein product: CASSLSSSYNEQFF.

V and J are TRBV7-8 and TRBJ1-2; a possible D gene is TRBD1 (5 bases). Germline CDR1 and CDR2: SGHVS and FQNEAQ. V shed 3 bases and J shed 7 bases, with 9 bases lying between them. This CDR3 contains 12 residues. CDR3 bases: TGTGCCAGCAGCTTGGTGGGGGGTGGCTACACCTTC. Protein: CASSLVGGGYTF.

The chain links TRBV5-1 to TRBJ2-5; D is possibly TRBD2 (6 bases). Germline CDR1 and CDR2: SGHRS and YFSETQ. The V end lost 2 bases, the J end lost 2 bases, and 19 bases lay between the germline ends. The CDR3 is 17 amino acids. The CDR3 region is CASSFLPRDGGQETQYF. The DNA of the CDR3 is TGCGCCAGCAGCTTCTTACCCCGGGACGGGGGACAAGAGACCCAGTACTTC. Complete variable domain (other parts from reference TRBV5-1 and TRBJ2-5): KAGVTQTPRYLIKTRGQQVTLSCSPISGHRSVSWYQQTPGQGLQFLFEYFSETQRNKGNFPGRFSGRQFSNSRSEMNVSTLELGDSALYLCASSFLPRDGGQETQYFGPGTRLLVL.

The chain joins TRBV29-1 to TRBJ2-3; D gene unclear. The CDR3 covers 11 residues. Trimming took 6 bases from V and 5 from J, leaving 9 bases between them. Germline assignment: CDR1 SQVTM and CDR2 ANQGSEA. CDR3 protein: CSVLPGDTQYF. In DNA form, the CDR3 reads TGCAGCGTCCTGCCGGGAGATACGCAGTATTTT.

A single count supports this clone. The V and J genes are TRBV5-1 and TRBJ2-5, with 7 positions matching TRBD2. V lost 2 bases, J lost 2 bases, and 0 bases stayed unmatched. CDR1 is SGHRS and CDR2 is YFSETQ in the germline V gene. CDR3 size: 13 residues. The CDR3 coding sequence is TGCGCCAGCAGCTTCGGGGGGCAAGAGACCCAGTACTTC. Translating it yields CASSFGGQETQYF.

V usage is TRBV18 and J usage is TRBJ2-5, with 8 bases that match TRBD1. This CDR3 region has 16 residues. Per germline, CDR1 KGHSH and CDR2 LQKENI. J lost 3 bases, V lost 2 bases, and 8 bases had no gene match. The chain's CDR3 is CASSPKRGQGKETQYF. In DNA, the CDR3 is TGTGCCAGCTCACCAAAAAGAGGACAGGGAAAAGAGACCCAGTACTTC.

The chain joins TRBV24-1 to TRBJ2-5; 7 bases map to TRBD2. This CDR3 region has 15 residues. The germline CDR1 and CDR2 sequences are KGHDR and SFDVKD. V dropped 2 bases and J dropped 2; count of bases not matched to a gene: 4. CDR3 bases: TGTGCCACCAGTGATTCGGGAGGAGGACAAGAGACCCAGTACTTC. Residues: CATSDSGGGQETQYF.